Following are 15 T cell receptor beta chains from one sample sequenced in a study of cytomegalovirus exposure and HLA in healthy donors (dated by TCRdb to the late 2010s). Library preparation used the immunoSEQ multiplex PCR assay. TCRdb mirrors the immuneACCESS table, restricted to in-frame sequences. Some clones are absent from its copies; in checked studies, under half trace to an unresolved V gene, and the reason for the others is unknown. The sample profile shows about 120,000 clones; about 91% of them were found once. The ten largest clones take up about 1.8% of the sample. Material: PBMCs. These receptors were collected from a man in his late teens or twenties in good health and CMV-seronegative.

The chain carries TRBV27 and TRBJ2-2; 7 positions agree with TRBD1. The CDR3 totals 14 residues. The J segment lost 5 bases and the V segment lost 6 bases, leaving 6 bases of the junction unmatched. Per germline, CDR1 MNHEY and CDR2 SMNVEV (reference sequence). The CDR3 region is CASRATGPTGELFF. The CDR3 DNA follows: TGTGCCAGCAGGGCGACAGGGCCAACCGGGGAGCTGTTTTTT.

This clone was recorded once. V usage is TRBV29-1 and J usage is TRBJ1-2, with D tentatively TRBD1 (6 bases). Germline V CDR1 and CDR2: SQVTM, ANQGSEA. There are 14 residues in the CDR3. Trimming took off 0 bases at V and 3 bases at J, with 11 bases between the two ends. CDR3 in amino acids: CSVEDPGGDYGYTF. In DNA, the CDR3 is TGCAGCGTTGAAGATCCTGGGGGCGACTATGGCTACACCTTC.

Ten or more counts support this clone. The CDR3 here is CATMGQSSYEQYF. CDR3 in DNA: TGTGCCACCATGGGACAAAGCTCCTACGAGCAGTACTTC. The J gene is TRBJ2-7, the V gene TRBV10-3, with TRBD1 as a possible D gene (6 bases). In germline, CDR1 is ENHRY, CDR2 SYGVKD. The CDR3 is 13 amino acids. V lost 10 bases, J lost 0 bases, and 13 bases lay in between.

The chain couples TRBV5-1 to TRBJ2-3; D is perhaps TRBD2 (6 bases). The CDR3 is 15 residues long. Trimming left V 5 bases short and J 0 bases short, with 13 bases between. Germline V gene sequence: CDR1 SGHRS, CDR2 YFSETQ. The CDR3 spells CASSVSGSSTDTQYF. CDR3 DNA sequence: TGCGCCAGCAGTGTTAGCGGCTCTAGCACAGATACGCAGTATTTT.

The gene calls are TRBV6-6 and TRBJ1-2; TRBD1 matches 8 bases. The trim removed 6 bases at V and 4 bases at J, leaving 10 bases unmatched. Germline V gene data show CDR1 as MNHNY and CDR2 as SVGAGI (reference sequence). CDR3 length: 15 amino acids. CDR3 in amino acids: CASSSPTTGAYGYTF. CDR3 DNA sequence: TGTGCCAGCAGCTCCCCCACGACAGGGGCCTATGGCTACACCTTC.

There are a few counts of this clone. The chain combines TRBV5-1 with TRBJ1-2; D remains ambiguous. Germline-derived CDR1 and CDR2 are SGHRS and YFSETQ. This CDR3 contains 14 residues. The V gene lost 4 bases and the J gene lost 1 base, with 11 bases spanning the gap. Here the CDR3 reads CASSLRLDNYGYTF. The CDR3 DNA reads TGCGCCAGCAGCCTCCGATTAGATAACTATGGCTACACCTTC.

The chain is built from TRBV14 and TRBJ2-1, with 12 bases matching TRBD2. CDR1 and CDR2 (germline): SGHDN, FVKESK. Unmatched junction bases numbered 7, after V lost 4 bases and J lost 6 bases. CDR3 length: 16 amino acids. DNA for the CDR3: TGTGCCAGCAGCCTTAGCGGACTAGCGGGAACCAATGAGCAGTTCTTC. Its protein is CASSLSGLAGTNEQFF.

V is TRBV7-9 and J is TRBJ2-7; D call uncertain. Looked up from germline, CDR1 is SEHNR and CDR2 is FQNEAQ (reference sequence). The CDR3 has 14 residues. Trimming removed 1 base from V and 4 bases from J, with 11 bases in between. CDR3: CASSLEGSEYEQYF. CDR3 bases: TGTGCCAGCAGCTTAGAAGGTTCGGAGTACGAGCAGTACTTC.

This sequence joins TRBV6-4 and TRBJ2-5; D might be TRBD2 (6 bases). Between the trimmed V and J ends, which lost 3 bases and 1 base, there was a span of 9 bases. Germline V lookup: CDR1 MRHNA, CDR2 SNTAGT. The CDR3 totals 14 residues. The CDR3 sequence is CASSEEGIQETQYF. CDR3 nucleotide sequence: TGTGCCAGCAGTGAGGAGGGGATCCAAGAGACCCAGTACTTC.

This rearrangement joins TRBV19 to TRBJ1-2; 7 nucleotides align to TRBD1. Germline V gives CDR1 LNHDA, CDR2 SQIVND (reference sequence). The CDR3 has 13 residues. V gave up 5 bases and J gave up 7 bases; unmatched junction bases: 7. CDR3 sequence: CASSSRQGGGYTF. In DNA, the CDR3 is TGTGCCAGTAGTTCAAGACAGGGTGGTGGCTACACCTTC.

The V gene is TRBV5-5, the J gene TRBJ1-1; perhaps TRBD1 as D (5 bases). The CDR3 runs 15 residues. Germline CDR1 and CDR2: SGHKS and YYEKEE (reference sequence). V was shortened by 2 bases and J by 2 bases, with 13 bases between the two germline ends. The CDR3: CASSFGDFINTEAFF. CDR3 coding DNA: TGTGCCAGCAGCTTCGGGGACTTCATCAACACTGAAGCTTTCTTT.

The chain employs TRBV9 and TRBJ1-2; 7 positions agree with TRBD1. The trim removed 0 bases at V and 5 bases at J, leaving 4 bases unmatched. This CDR3 has 14 residues. Germline V CDR1 and CDR2: SGDLS, YYNGEE. The CDR3 bases are TGTGCCAGCAGCGTAGGGGACAGTTCTTATGGCTACACCTTC. Encoded protein: CASSVGDSSYGYTF.

The rearrangement joins TRBV4-3 to TRBJ2-7; TRBD1 matches 9 bases. Losses at the gene ends were 4 bases for V and 7 bases for J; bases not matched to a gene: 11. The CDR3 has 15 residues. Germline V lookup: CDR1 LGHNA, CDR2 YSLEER. The DNA of the CDR3 is TGCGCCAGCAGCCGAGGGACAGGGAAGTCCTTGGAGCAGTACTTC. Amino acid sequence: CASSRGTGKSLEQYF.

This chain links TRBV7-2 with TRBJ2-7, with a possible D match to TRBD2 (6 bases). V was clipped by 5 bases and J by 0 bases, with 14 bases between them. Germline V gene sequence: CDR1 SGHTA, CDR2 FQGNSA. The CDR3 spans 15 residues. CDR3 in amino acids: CASSRVPGDSYEQYF. The CDR3 coding sequence is TGTGCCAGCAGCCGAGTTCCGGGGGACTCCTACGAGCAGTACTTC. Full variable domain (outside the CDR3, taken from reference TRBV7-2 and TRBJ2-7): GAGVSQSPSNKVTEKGKDVELRCDPISGHTALYWYRQSLGQGLEFLIYFQGNSAPDKSGLPSDRFSAERTGGSVSTLTIQRTQQEDSAVYLCASSRVPGDSYEQYFGPGTRLTVT.

V and J are TRBV9 and TRBJ2-3; no clear D gene. From germline, CDR1 is SGDLS and CDR2 YYNGEE. The CDR3 loop spans 12 amino acids. With 3 bases removed from V and 2 bases from J, the gap between germline ends came to 4 bases. DNA for the CDR3: TGTGCCAGCAGCGCCAACACAGATACGCAGTATTTT. Its translation is CASSANTDTQYF.